This T cell receptor beta chain was sequenced during a study of T cell clonality in common variable immunodeficiency. Profiling relied on immunoSEQ multiplex PCR, and the TCRdb table lists in-frame clones only, not all of them. There are approximately 50,000 clones in the sample, none observed a single time. Whole-study results and caveats: Links between repertoire features and CVID complications were heterogeneity-limited. In common variable immunodeficiency, TCR beta chains reportedly carried fewer deletions and N-nucleotide insertions.

With V trimmed by 2 bases and J by 5 bases, 4 bases remained unmatched. Germline V CDR1 and CDR2: LNHDA, SQIVND (reference sequence). This CDR3 region has 15 residues. This clone was counted ten times or more. Its antigen is undetermined. The CDR3 is cut off 3 residues early in the read; its end comes from the germline J gene. Donors gave roughly 4.5 to 8 ml heparinized peripheral whole blood. What was sequenced was peripheral blood mononuclear cells. This sequence originates from a person between 18 and 70 years old in good health. V gene TRBV19 combines with J gene TRBJ2-1; 9 bases are shared with TRBD2. Incomplete CDR3 DNA: TGTGCCAGTAGTATAAGTGCGGGAGGGCACAATGAG. This encodes CASSISAGGHNE. The entire CDR3 protein reads CASSISAGGHNEQFF.